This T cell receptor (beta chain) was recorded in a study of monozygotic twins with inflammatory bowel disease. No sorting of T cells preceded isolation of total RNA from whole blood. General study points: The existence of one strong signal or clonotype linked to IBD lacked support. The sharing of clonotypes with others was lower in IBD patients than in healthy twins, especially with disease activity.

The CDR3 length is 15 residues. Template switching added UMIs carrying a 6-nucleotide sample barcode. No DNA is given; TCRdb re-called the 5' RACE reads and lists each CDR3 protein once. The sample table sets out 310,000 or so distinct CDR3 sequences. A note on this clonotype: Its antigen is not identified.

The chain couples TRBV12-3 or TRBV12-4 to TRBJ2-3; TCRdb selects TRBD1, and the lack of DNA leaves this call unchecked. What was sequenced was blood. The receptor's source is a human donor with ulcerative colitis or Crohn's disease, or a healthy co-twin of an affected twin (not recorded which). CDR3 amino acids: CASTETGRSTDTQYF.